The 20 T cell receptor beta chains presented below share a single source sample, sequenced in a study of technical replicates of blood from several donors (dated by TCRdb to the late 2010s). Libraries were built with the immunoSEQ multiplex PCR assay. As stored in TCRdb, this immuneACCESS dataset retains in-frame rearrangements with V and J assigned. A fraction of the clones does not appear; measured against another copy, unresolved V genes explain less than half of the discrepancy, and the remainder lacks a known reason. The sample table lists tens of thousands of clones, around 94% of them with a count of one. 0.25% of the sample belongs to the ten largest clones. Sequenced material: T cells isolated from PBMCs. Receptors were obtained from a human donor in good health.

The chain recombines TRBV15 with TRBJ2-7; the D is unclear. The V and J ends lost 5 bases and 3 bases respectively, with 14 bases between them. CDR3 size: 14 residues. In germline, CDR1 is LNHNV, CDR2 YYDKDF (reference sequence). The CDR3 DNA follows: TGTGCCACCAGCGTACACTACTCCTACTACGAGCAGTACTTC. Its translation is CATSVHYSYYEQYF.

The chain joins TRBV4-1 to TRBJ1-1, with a weak D call TRBD1 (5 bases). The CDR3 extends over 17 amino acids. CDR1 is MGHRA and CDR2 is YSYEKL in the germline V gene. Trimming shortened V by 1 base and J by 5 bases, and 20 bases separated the two germline ends. The CDR3 loop is CASSQVPLRTGGTEAFF. Written as DNA, the CDR3 is TGCGCCAGCAGCCAAGTCCCACTCCGAACAGGAGGGACTGAAGCTTTCTTT.

V and J are TRBV13 and TRBJ2-1; D ambiguous. The V gene's germline CDR1 is PRHDT and CDR2 FYEKMQ (reference sequence). CDR3 size: 16 residues. V lost 0 bases, J lost 5 bases, and 14 bases lay in between. The DNA of the CDR3 is TGTGCCAGCAGCTTAGGGGCTCGCCAACATAACAATGAGCAGTTCTTC. Amino acid sequence: CASSLGARQHNNEQFF.

V is TRBV10-3 and J is TRBJ2-5; D may be TRBD2 (6 bases). This CDR3 has 13 amino acids. Germline CDR1 reads ENHRY; CDR2 reads SYGVKD. V dropped 4 bases and J dropped 3 bases, with 9 bases sitting between them. The CDR3 region is CAISVVAEETQYF. The DNA of the CDR3 is TGTGCCATCAGTGTGGTAGCGGAAGAGACCCAGTACTTC.

The chain has TRBV25-1 and TRBJ1-3; D gene uncertain. Germline CDR1 reads MGHDK; CDR2 reads SYGVNS. The V gene lost 3 bases and the J gene lost 0 bases, with 9 bases spanning the gap. This CDR3 is built from 15 residues. The CDR3 DNA sequence: TGTGCCAGCAGTGACTTAACGGTCTCTGGAAACACCATATATTTT. This sequence encodes CASSDLTVSGNTIYF. Complete variable domain (other parts from reference TRBV25-1 and TRBJ1-3): EADIYQTPRYLVIGTGKKITLECSQTMGHDKMYWYQQDPGMELHLIHYSYGVNSTEKGDLSSESTVSRIRTEHFPLTLESARPSHTSQYLCASSDLTVSGNTIYFGEGSWLTVV.

The CDR3, as DNA: TGTGCCAGCAGTGAAGTCGGTACCGGCGGGGGCATATATTTT. This encodes CASSEVGTGGGIYF. The rearrangement uses TRBV6-1 and TRBJ1-3; D may be TRBD1 (5 bases). This CDR3 has 14 residues. V lost 1 base and J 12 bases, leaving 16 bases between the germline ends. The germline V gene encodes CDR1 MNHNS and CDR2 SASEGT.

The rearrangement joins TRBV19 to TRBJ1-6, with TRBD1 as a possible D gene (6 bases). V shed 3 bases and J shed 0 bases, with 12 bases lying between them. Germline loops: CDR1 LNHDA, CDR2 SQIVND (reference sequence). The CDR3 is 17 residues long. The CDR3 here is CASSIGQSSSYNSPLHF. In DNA form, the CDR3 reads TGTGCCAGTAGTATCGGACAGTCGAGCTCCTATAATTCACCCCTCCACTTT.

CDR3 DNA sequence: TGTGCCAGCAGGGACCTTAGCGGGAGTAACAATGAGCAGTTCTTC. This translates into CASRDLSGSNNEQFF. This chain links TRBV28 with TRBJ2-1, with 9 bases lining up with TRBD2. The CDR3 sequence is 15 residues long. Germline loops: CDR1 MDHEN, CDR2 SYDVKM. V lost 6 bases, J lost 5 bases, and 8 bases stayed unmatched.

In its sample, this clone was seen once. J is TRBJ1-4 and V is TRBV19; D not resolved. Germline CDR1 reads LNHDA; CDR2 reads SQIVND (reference sequence). This CDR3 contains 14 residues. Trimming took off 6 bases at V and 7 bases at J, with 15 bases between the two ends. The chain's CDR3 is CASSRYIEGEKLFF. CDR3 sequence (DNA): TGTGCCAGTAGCCGCTACATCGAGGGTGAAAAACTGTTTTTT.

This chain connects TRBV28 to TRBJ1-1; D may be TRBD1 (6 bases). With 2 bases removed from V and 10 bases from J, the gap between germline ends came to 20 bases. This CDR3 contains 15 residues. Germline V gene lookup returns CDR1 MDHEN and CDR2 SYDVKM. The CDR3 sequence is CASSLPLFSGDTAFF. CDR3 nucleotides: TGTGCCAGCAGTTTACCCCTCTTCTCAGGGGACACAGCTTTCTTT.

The J gene is TRBJ2-3, the V gene TRBV19; 10 bases map to TRBD2. Germline V gene data show CDR1 as LNHDA and CDR2 as SQIVND (reference sequence). Trimming at V came to 7 bases and at J to 6 bases, leaving 10 bases not matched to a gene. The CDR3 consists of 15 residues. The CDR3 reads CASTGLAGVPDTQYF. In DNA form, the CDR3 reads TGTGCCAGTACCGGCCTAGCGGGAGTCCCCGATACGCAGTATTTT.

The gene calls are TRBV28 and TRBJ2-7; 11 bases match TRBD1. J was trimmed by 4 bases and V by 5 bases; bases with no gene match: 7. The CDR3 extends over 15 amino acids. CDR1 is MDHEN and CDR2 is SYDVKM in the germline V gene. CDR3 sequence reads: CASSGPGQGVYEQYF. Written as DNA, the CDR3 is TGTGCCAGCAGTGGGCCGGGACAGGGGGTTTACGAGCAGTACTTC.

The rearrangement links TRBV11-2 to TRBJ2-1; D might be TRBD2 (6 bases). Germline CDR1 SGHAT, CDR2 FQNNGV. There are 16 residues in the CDR3. Trimming cost V 1 base and J 1 base, with 11 bases left between them. The chain's CDR3 is CASSLGVGTSYNEQFF. The CDR3 DNA reads as TGTGCCAGCAGCTTAGGCGTTGGGACTTCCTACAATGAGCAGTTCTTC.

The rearrangement links TRBV19 to TRBJ1-5; possible D gene TRBD1, 6 bases. The CDR3 loop spans 14 amino acids. Deletions cut 6 bases from V and 1 base from J, with 10 bases between. Germline V gives CDR1 LNHDA, CDR2 SQIVND (reference sequence). CDR3 nucleotide sequence: TGTGCCAGTAGAGGGGGGGAGAGCAATCAGCCCCAGCATTTT. Translated, it gives CASRGGESNQPQHF.

The chain uses TRBV27 and TRBJ2-7; TRBD2 agrees at 7 bases. Losses at the gene ends were 5 bases for V and 3 bases for J; bases not matched to a gene: 13. The CDR3 length is 16 residues. The V gene's germline CDR1 is MNHEY and CDR2 SMNVEV (reference sequence). CDR3 nucleotides: TGTGCCAGCAGTACCTCGGGGCAGGGAGGGGTCTACGAGCAGTACTTC. It is translated as CASSTSGQGGVYEQYF.

The chain employs TRBV7-6 and TRBJ1-5; 7 positions agree with TRBD1. The CDR3 extends over 15 amino acids. Germline V gives CDR1 SGHVS, CDR2 FNYEAQ. After removal of 0 bases from V and 10 bases from J, the junction contained 9 bases not matched to a gene. CDR3 bases: TGTGCCAGCAGCTTAGCGAGGTACAGGGGAGGACCCCAGCATTTT. Its protein is CASSLARYRGGPQHF.

The chain couples TRBV6-1 to TRBJ2-7; D remains unclear. The CDR3 has 13 amino acids. In germline, CDR1 is MNHNS, CDR2 SASEGT. V was shortened by 0 bases and J by 7 bases, with 10 bases between the two germline ends. CDR3: CASSEAYFGEQYF. The CDR3 DNA follows: TGTGCCAGCAGTGAAGCTTACTTCGGGGAGCAGTACTTC.

The chain has TRBV6-5 and TRBJ2-7; 13 positions match TRBD2. Germline trimming cut 7 bases from V and 2 bases from J; bases unmatched to any gene: 5. The germline V gene has CDR1 MNHEY and CDR2 SVGAGI. CDR3 length: 15 residues. CDR3 in amino acids: CASMWGTSGTYEQYF. CDR3 DNA: TGTGCCAGCATGTGGGGGACTAGCGGGACCTACGAGCAGTACTTC.

The J gene is TRBJ1-1, the V gene TRBV14; D unresolved. This CDR3 has 13 amino acids. CDR1 SGHDN and CDR2 FVKESK come from the germline V gene. V gave up 3 bases and J gave up 4 bases, with 9 bases separating them. The CDR3 sequence is CASSHPIATEAFF. In nucleotides, the CDR3 is TGTGCCAGCAGCCACCCTATCGCCACTGAAGCTTTCTTT.

This sequence joins TRBV19 and TRBJ1-1; D unresolved. V was pared by 4 bases and J by 0 bases, with 9 bases between. This CDR3 contains 14 residues. The germline V gene has CDR1 LNHDA and CDR2 SQIVND (reference sequence). CDR3: CASSSPGLNTEAFF. The DNA for the CDR3 is TGTGCCAGTAGTAGCCCGGGTTTGAACACTGAAGCTTTCTTT.